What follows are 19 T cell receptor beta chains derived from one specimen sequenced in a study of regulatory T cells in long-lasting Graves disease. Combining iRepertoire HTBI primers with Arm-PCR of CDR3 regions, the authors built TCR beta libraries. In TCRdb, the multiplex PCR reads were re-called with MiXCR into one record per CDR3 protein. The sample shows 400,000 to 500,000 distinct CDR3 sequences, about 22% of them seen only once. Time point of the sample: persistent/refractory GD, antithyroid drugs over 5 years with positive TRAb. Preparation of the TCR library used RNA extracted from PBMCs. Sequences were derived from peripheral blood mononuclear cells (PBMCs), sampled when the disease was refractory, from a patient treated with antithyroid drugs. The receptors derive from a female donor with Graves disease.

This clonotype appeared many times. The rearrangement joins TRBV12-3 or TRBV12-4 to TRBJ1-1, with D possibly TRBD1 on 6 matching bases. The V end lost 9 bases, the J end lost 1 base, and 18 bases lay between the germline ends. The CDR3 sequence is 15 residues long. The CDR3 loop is CASSRTASENTEAFF. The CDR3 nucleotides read TGTGCCAGTTCCCGGACAGCATCCGAGAACACTGAAGCTTTCTTT.

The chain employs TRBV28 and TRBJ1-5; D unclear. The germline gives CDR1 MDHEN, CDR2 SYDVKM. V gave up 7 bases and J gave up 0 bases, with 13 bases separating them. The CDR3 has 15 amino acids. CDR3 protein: CASTSGGYSNQPQHF. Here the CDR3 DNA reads TGTGCCAGCACCTCAGGCGGGTATAGCAATCAGCCCCAGCATTTT. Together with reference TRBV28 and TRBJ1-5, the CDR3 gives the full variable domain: DVKVTQSSRYLVKRTGEKVFLECVQDMDHENMFWYRQDPGLGLRLIYFSYDVKMKEKGDIPEGYSVSREKKERFSLILESASTNQTSMYLCASTSGGYSNQPQHFGDGTRLSIL.

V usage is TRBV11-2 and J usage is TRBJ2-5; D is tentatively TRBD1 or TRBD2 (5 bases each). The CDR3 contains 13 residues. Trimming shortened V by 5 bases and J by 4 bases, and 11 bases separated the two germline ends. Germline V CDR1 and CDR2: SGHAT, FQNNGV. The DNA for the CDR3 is TGTGCCAGCAGCCAGTCGGGGACAGAGACCCAGTACTTC. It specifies CASSQSGTETQYF.

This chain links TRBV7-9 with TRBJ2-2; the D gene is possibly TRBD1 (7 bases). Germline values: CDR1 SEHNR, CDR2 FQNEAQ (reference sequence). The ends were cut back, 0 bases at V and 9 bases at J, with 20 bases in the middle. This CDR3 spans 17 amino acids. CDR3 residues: CASSLARDSKNVRELFF. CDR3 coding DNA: TGTGCCAGCAGCTTAGCGCGGGACAGCAAGAACGTTAGGGAGCTGTTTTTT.

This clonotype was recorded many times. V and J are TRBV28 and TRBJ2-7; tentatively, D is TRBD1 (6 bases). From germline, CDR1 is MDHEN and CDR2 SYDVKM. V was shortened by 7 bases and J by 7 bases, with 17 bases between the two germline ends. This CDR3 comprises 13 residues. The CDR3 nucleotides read TGTGCCAGCACTCAGGGGCCCTCGGGAGAGCAGTACTTC. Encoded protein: CASTQGPSGEQYF.

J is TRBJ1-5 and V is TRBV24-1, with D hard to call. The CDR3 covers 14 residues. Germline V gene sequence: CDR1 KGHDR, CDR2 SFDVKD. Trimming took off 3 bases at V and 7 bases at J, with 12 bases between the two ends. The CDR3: CATSDIGAAQPQHF. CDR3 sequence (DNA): TGTGCCACCAGTGATATTGGCGCGGCCCAGCCCCAGCATTTT.

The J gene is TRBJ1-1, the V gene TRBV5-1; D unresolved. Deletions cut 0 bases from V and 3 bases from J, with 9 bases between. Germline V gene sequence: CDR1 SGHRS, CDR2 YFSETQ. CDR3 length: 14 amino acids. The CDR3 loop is CASSLVPGDTEAFF. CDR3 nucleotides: TGCGCCAGCAGCTTGGTTCCCGGGGACACTGAAGCTTTCTTT.

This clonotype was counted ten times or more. The CDR3 sequence is CASTPLLSQAKNIQYF. CDR3 coding DNA: TGTGCCAGCACCCCTTTACTCAGCCAAGCCAAAAACATTCAGTACTTC. This chain links TRBV28 with TRBJ2-4; no clear D gene. Germline V gene data show CDR1 as MDHEN and CDR2 as SYDVKM. V shed 7 bases and J shed 0 bases, with 16 bases lying between them. This CDR3 region has 16 residues. Together with reference TRBV28 and TRBJ2-4, the CDR3 gives the full variable domain: DVKVTQSSRYLVKRTGEKVFLECVQDMDHENMFWYRQDPGLGLRLIYFSYDVKMKEKGDIPEGYSVSREKKERFSLILESASTNQTSMYLCASTPLLSQAKNIQYFGAGTRLSVL.

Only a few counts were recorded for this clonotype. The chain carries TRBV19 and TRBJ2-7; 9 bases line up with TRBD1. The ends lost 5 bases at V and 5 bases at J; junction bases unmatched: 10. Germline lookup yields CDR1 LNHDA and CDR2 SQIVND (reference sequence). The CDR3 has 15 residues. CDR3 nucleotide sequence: TGTGCCAGTAGTTGGACCGGGACAGGGAGACACGAGCAGTACTTC. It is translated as CASSWTGTGRHEQYF.

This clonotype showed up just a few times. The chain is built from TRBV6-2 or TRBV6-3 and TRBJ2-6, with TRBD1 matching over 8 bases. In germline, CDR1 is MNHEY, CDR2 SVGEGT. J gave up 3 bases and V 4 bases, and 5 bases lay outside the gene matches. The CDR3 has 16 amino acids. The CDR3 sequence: CASSSPTGVGANVLTF. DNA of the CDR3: TGTGCCAGCAGTTCCCCGACAGGGGTTGGGGCCAACGTCCTGACTTTC.

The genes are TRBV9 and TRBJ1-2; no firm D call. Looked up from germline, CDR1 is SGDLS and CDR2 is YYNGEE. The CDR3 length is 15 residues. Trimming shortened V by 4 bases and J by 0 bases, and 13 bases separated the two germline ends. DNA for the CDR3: TGTGCCAGCAGCCTTCGGACGGATGCTAACTATGGCTACACCTTC. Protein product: CASSLRTDANYGYTF.

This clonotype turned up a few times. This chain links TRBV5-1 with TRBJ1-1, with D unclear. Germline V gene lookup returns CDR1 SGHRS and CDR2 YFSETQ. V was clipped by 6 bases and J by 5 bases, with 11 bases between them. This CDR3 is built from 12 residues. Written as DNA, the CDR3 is TGCGCCAGCACCGCCCTGGGGACTGAAGCTTTCTTT. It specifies CASTALGTEAFF.

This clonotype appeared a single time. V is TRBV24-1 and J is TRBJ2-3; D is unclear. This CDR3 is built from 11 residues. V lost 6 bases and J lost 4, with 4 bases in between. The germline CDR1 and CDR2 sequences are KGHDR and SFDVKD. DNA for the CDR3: TGTGCCACCAGTAGCGCAGATACGCAGTATTTT. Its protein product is CATSSADTQYF.

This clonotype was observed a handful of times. The DNA of the CDR3 is TGTGCCAGCAGCTTAAATGGATATTCGGGCTATAGCAATCAGCCCCAGCATTTT. As protein: CASSLNGYSGYSNQPQHF. The chain has TRBV7-6 and TRBJ1-5; D gene uncertain. Between the trimmed V and J ends, which lost 2 bases and 0 bases, there was a span of 17 bases. In germline, CDR1 is SGHVS, CDR2 FNYEAQ. CDR3 length equals 18 residues.

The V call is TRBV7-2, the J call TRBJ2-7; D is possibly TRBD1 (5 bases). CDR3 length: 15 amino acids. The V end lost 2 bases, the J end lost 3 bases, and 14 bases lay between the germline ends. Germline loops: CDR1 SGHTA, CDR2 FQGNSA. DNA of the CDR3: TGTGCCAGCAGCTTAAGGGCAGCCAGGGTCTACGAGCAGTACTTC. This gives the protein CASSLRAARVYEQYF.

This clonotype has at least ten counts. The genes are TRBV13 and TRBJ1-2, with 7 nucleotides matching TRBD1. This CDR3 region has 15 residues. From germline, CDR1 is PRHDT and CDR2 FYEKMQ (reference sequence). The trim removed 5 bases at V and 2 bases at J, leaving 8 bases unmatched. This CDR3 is CASSIRDSLNYGYTF. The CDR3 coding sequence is TGTGCCAGCAGCATTCGGGACAGCCTAAACTATGGCTACACCTTC.

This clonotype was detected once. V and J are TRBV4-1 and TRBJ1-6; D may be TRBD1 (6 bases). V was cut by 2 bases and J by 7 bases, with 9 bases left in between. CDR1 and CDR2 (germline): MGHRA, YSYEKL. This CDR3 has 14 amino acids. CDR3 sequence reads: CASSQSQGNSPLHF. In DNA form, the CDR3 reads TGCGCCAGCAGCCAATCGCAGGGGAATTCACCCCTCCACTTT.

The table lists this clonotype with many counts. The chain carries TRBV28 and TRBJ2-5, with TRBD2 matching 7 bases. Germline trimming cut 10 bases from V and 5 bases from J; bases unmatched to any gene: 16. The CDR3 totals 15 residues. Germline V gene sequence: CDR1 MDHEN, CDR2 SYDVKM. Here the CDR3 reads CATVRSGTPGETQYF. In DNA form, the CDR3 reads TGTGCCACGGTCAGGAGCGGGACTCCTGGGGAGACCCAGTACTTC.

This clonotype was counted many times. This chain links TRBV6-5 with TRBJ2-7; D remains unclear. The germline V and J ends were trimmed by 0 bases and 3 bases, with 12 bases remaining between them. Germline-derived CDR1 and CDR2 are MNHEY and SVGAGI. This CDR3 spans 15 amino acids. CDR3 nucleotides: TGTGCCAGCAGTTACTCTGTGGCTAAACTCTACGAGCAGTACTTC. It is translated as CASSYSVAKLYEQYF.